This T cell receptor beta chain was obtained from a study of CDR3 diversity in severe acne. This CDR3 spans 14 amino acids. Germline-derived CDR1 and CDR2 are MNHEY and SMNVEV (reference sequence). V was clipped by 10 bases and J by 0 bases; unmatched bases: 8. In its sample, this clonotype was seen many times. One entry per CDR3 protein results from TCRdb running MiXCR on the PCR reads. Seen here are under 100,000 distinct CDR3 sequences, 45% to 55% observed once, and the top ten hold 10%. The sample comprised blood. This clonotype was obtained from a male donor in good health, serving as a control. The chain uses TRBV27 and TRBJ2-5, with TRBD1 identical over 7 bases. The CDR3 protein is CATARGSYQETQYF. CDR3 in DNA: TGTGCCACCGCCAGGGGGAGTTACCAAGAGACCCAGTACTTC.